This entry is about one T cell receptor (beta chain). This table comes from immunoSEQ multiplex PCR, and its TCRdb copy is limited to in-frame clones, with some not included. The sample yields around 77,000 clones, roughly 98% seen once. This sample was included in a study of Tregs in tolerant kidney transplant recipients. Germline values: CDR1 SGHRS, CDR2 YFSETQ. V lost 4 bases, J lost 0 bases, and 11 bases lay in between. The CDR3 extends over 15 amino acids. The sequencing here drew on CD4+ T cells from blood, taken before the transplant. This sequence originates from a human donor who received a combined kidney and bone marrow transplant. This chain uses TRBV5-1 with TRBJ1-3, with D unresolved. The DNA for the CDR3 is TGCGCCAGCAGCGCATTTTACGGCTCTGGAAACACCATATATTTT. Protein product: CASSAFYGSGNTIYF. Filled out from reference TRBV5-1 and TRBJ1-3, the complete variable domain reads KAGVTQTPRYLIKTRGQQVTLSCSPISGHRSVSWYQQTPGQGLQFLFEYFSETQRNKGNFPGRFSGRQFSNSRSEMNVSTLELGDSALYLCASSAFYGSGNTIYFGEGSWLTVV.